The entry below describes one T cell receptor beta chain. Primers: 60 Vbeta forward and 13 Jbeta reverse. The data were produced by immunoSEQ multiplex PCR, yet TCRdb's version contains in-frame clones alone and is incomplete. The table lists 100,000 to 150,000 clones. The sample comes from a study of cytomegalovirus exposure and HLA in healthy donors. The germline V gene has CDR1 SNHLY and CDR2 FYNNEI. V dropped 4 bases and J dropped 7 bases, with 22 bases sitting between them. The CDR3 runs to 16 residues. The V and J genes are TRBV2 and TRBJ1-2; D is undetermined. Sequencing was done on a sample of PBMCs. This TCR was sampled from a man aged 25 to 40 in good health and CMV-seronegative. The DNA of the CDR3 is TGTGCCAGCAGTGGGTGGACGGACTCCATAGTTCGTGGCTACACCTTC. It translates to CASSGWTDSIVRGYTF.